This T cell receptor (beta chain) originates from a study of T-cell memory formation after mild COVID-19. Study-level information: In these data, TCR clusters were largely donor specific. General study findings and limits: Nothing showed for sure that second-wave clones peaking on day 37 were SARS-CoV-2 specific. Shrinking CD4+ clones resided mostly in CM and EM, and CD8+ ones in EMRA.

Trimming cost V 4 bases and J 6 bases, with 12 bases left between them. This CDR3 has 12 amino acids. Looked up from germline, CDR1 is SQVTM and CDR2 is ANQGSEA. This clonotype occurred many times. Its specificity is unknown. TCR alpha and TCR beta cDNA libraries carrying sample barcodes and UMIs came from 5'RACE with constant-segment primers. One entry per CDR3 protein results from TCRdb running MiXCR on the 5' RACE reads. Of roughly 610,000 distinct CDR3 sequences in the sample, around a sixth were seen once. The chain joins TRBV29-1 to TRBJ1-2, with D maybe TRBD1 (5 bases). The origin of this receptor is an adult woman who had mild COVID-19 (a few samples of this study predate the infection). Cell type and time point are not known. What was sequenced was PBMCs or a T cell subset sorted from them (not recorded which). The CDR3 loop reads CSVGQGGHGYTF. The CDR3 DNA reads as TGCAGCGTTGGGCAGGGAGGACATGGCTACACCTTC.